One and the same sample provided the 8 T cell receptor beta chains below, sequenced in a study of T-cell reconstitution after alpha-beta-depleted transplantation in children. TCRbeta library preparation incorporated unique molecular identifiers. Via MiXCR, TCRdb re-called the PCR reads, giving one row per CDR3 protein. Of roughly 790,000 distinct CDR3 sequences in the sample, 16% were seen once. The sequences come from PBMCs, mostly from graft donor cells, collected 360 days after TCRalphabeta/CD19-depleted stem cell transplant. The receptor source for this set is a male patient under 18 who had a stem cell transplant for acute lymphoblastic leukemia, so the T cells may come from the graft donor.

The CDR3 sequence is CASSEPGQVGNEQFF. CDR3 coding DNA: TGTGCCAGCAGTGAACCGGGACAGGTGGGGAATGAGCAGTTCTTC. This chain joins TRBV27 and TRBJ2-1, with TRBD1 matching over 8 bases. V lost 5 bases to trimming and J lost 7 bases; unmatched junction nucleotides: 10. This CDR3 contains 15 residues. From germline, CDR1 is MNHEY and CDR2 SMNVEV (reference sequence).

This clonotype was picked up a small number of times. The chain combines TRBV18 with TRBJ2-1; weak D call: TRBD1 (5 bases). This CDR3 has 14 residues. Germline V CDR1 and CDR2: KGHSH, LQKENI. With 3 bases removed from V and 8 bases from J, the gap between germline ends came to 14 bases. CDR3 loop: CASSPGLSSDEQFF. The CDR3 DNA reads as TGTGCCAGCTCACCGGGGCTGAGTTCTGATGAGCAGTTCTTC.

The chain links TRBV5-5 to TRBJ2-5; TRBD2 aligns across 12 bases. V dropped 5 bases and J dropped 5; count of bases not matched to a gene: 16. Germline loops: CDR1 SGHKS, CDR2 YYEKEE (reference sequence). The CDR3 runs 18 residues. CDR3 residues: CASRDTLAGGRGWETQYF. The CDR3 DNA reads TGTGCCAGCAGGGATACACTAGCGGGAGGCCGGGGGTGGGAGACCCAGTACTTC.

The rearrangement uses TRBV4-1 and TRBJ2-7; D gene ambiguous. This CDR3 has 13 residues. V lost 4 bases and J 5 bases, leaving 12 bases between the germline ends. From germline, CDR1 is MGHRA and CDR2 YSYEKL. CDR3 nucleotide sequence: TGCGCCAGCAGCCCAGCTGTAGCAAACGAGCAGTACTTC. Translated, it gives CASSPAVANEQYF.

This clonotype was counted only a few times. The chain links TRBV12-3 or TRBV12-4 to TRBJ2-2, with D perhaps matching TRBD1 or TRBD2 (5 bases each). The CDR3 is 16 residues long. Deletions cut 0 bases from V and 5 bases from J, with 13 bases between. CDR3 nucleotides: TGTGCCAGCAGTTTAGCGCTGGGGGAAGTGACCGGGGAGCTGTTTTTT. This gives the protein CASSLALGEVTGELFF.

This clonotype was counted only a few times. The gene calls are TRBV9 and TRBJ2-1, with TRBD2 matching 8 bases. This CDR3 is built from 16 residues. The germline V gene has CDR1 SGDLS and CDR2 YYNGEE. The V and J ends lost 4 bases and 4 bases, in that order; junction bases with no gene match: 10. CDR3 sequence (DNA): TGTGCCAGCAGCTCCGCGAGCGGGAGCTTGTACAATGAGCAGTTCTTC. It yields the protein CASSSASGSLYNEQFF.

This clonotype was detected a few times. V is TRBV29-1 and J is TRBJ2-1, with a tentative D call TRBD2 (7 bases). The CDR3 spans 13 residues. Between the trimmed V and J ends, which lost 0 bases and 8 bases, there was a span of 11 bases. Germline assignment: CDR1 SQVTM and CDR2 ANQGSEA. For the CDR3, the DNA is TGCAGCGTTGAAGATCCGGGGGGCGATGAGCAGTTCTTC. Amino acid sequence: CSVEDPGGDEQFF.

This clonotype was seen more than once but under ten times. The chain employs TRBV4-1 and TRBJ1-3; D not resolved. V was trimmed by 1 base and J by 4 bases, leaving 11 bases between them. This CDR3 region has 15 residues. The germline V gene encodes CDR1 MGHRA and CDR2 YSYEKL. For the CDR3, the DNA is TGCGCCAGCAGCCAAGTCCCCGCCGTCGGAAACACCATATATTTT. It encodes CASSQVPAVGNTIYF.